The 20 T cell receptor beta chains below come from one sample, sequenced in a study of T cells after yellow fever vaccination. From the 5' RACE reads, TCRdb called clonotypes with MiXCR, one entry per CDR3 protein. This table holds just under 600,000 distinct CDR3 sequences, less than 15% found once. The starting material was PBMCs, obtained on the day of the yellow fever booster vaccination. The receptor source for this set is a man between 25 and 39 years old who received the YFV17D yellow fever vaccine.

CDR3 sequence: CASSPLRYYTEAFF. Here the CDR3 DNA reads TGTGCCAGCAGTCCTCTTCGCTACTACACTGAAGCTTTCTTT. The rearrangement joins TRBV28 to TRBJ1-1; D remains ambiguous. The V end was cut by 5 bases, the J end by 3 bases, with 13 bases between. Germline V gene sequence: CDR1 MDHEN, CDR2 SYDVKM. The length of the CDR3 is 14 residues.

This clonotype was detected only a few times. This chain links TRBV4-2 with TRBJ2-7; D not resolved. This CDR3 has 12 residues. The V gene's germline CDR1 is LGHNA and CDR2 YNFKEQ. V was clipped by 2 bases and J by 9 bases, with 11 bases between them. The DNA for the CDR3 is TGTGCCAGCAGCCAACAGCAGTTCGGGCAGTACTTC. Protein product: CASSQQQFGQYF.

The DNA of the CDR3 is TGTGCCAGCAGCATTCTACGCGGGACAGACCCCAAGGAGCAGTTCTTC. It codes for CASSILRGTDPKEQFF. This chain links TRBV7-3 with TRBJ2-1, with D possibly being TRBD1 (7 bases). The CDR3 sequence is 16 residues long. Trimming removed 5 bases at V and 10 bases at J, with 24 bases between. Germline V gene data show CDR1 as SGHTA and CDR2 as FQGTGA. The full variable domain, its missing parts supplied by reference TRBV7-3 and TRBJ2-1, is GAGVSQTPSNKVTEKGKYVELRCDPISGHTALYWYRQSLGQGPEFLIYFQGTGAADDSGLPNDRFFAVRPEGSVSTLKIQRTERGDSAVYLCASSILRGTDPKEQFFGPGTRLTVL.

The chain has TRBV10-3 and TRBJ2-1; 12 positions agree with TRBD2. V lost 8 bases and J lost 5; bases outside the gene matches: 10. Per the germline V gene, CDR1 is ENHRY and CDR2 is SYGVKD. The length of the CDR3 is 16 residues. This chain's CDR3 is CAIGRRLAGVDNEQFF. The DNA of the CDR3 is TGTGCCATCGGGAGGAGACTAGCGGGAGTCGACAATGAGCAGTTCTTC.

V gene TRBV20-1 combines with J gene TRBJ2-5; D perhaps matches TRBD2 (6 bases). The CDR3 has 14 amino acids. Germline V lookup: CDR1 DFQATT, CDR2 SNEGSKA (reference sequence). The CDR3 DNA follows: TGCACCACCACGGAGGGTTCTATATCAGAGACCCAGTACTTC. This codes for CTTTEGSISETQYF.

This clonotype was seen a single time. This chain uses TRBV18 with TRBJ2-7, with D perhaps matching TRBD1 or TRBD2 (6 bases each). The germline gives CDR1 KGHSH, CDR2 LQKENI. The CDR3 length is 15 residues. V was shortened by 0 bases and J by 3 bases, with 12 bases between the two germline ends. CDR3 region: CASSPPGGFGYEQYF. The CDR3 coding sequence is TGTGCCAGCTCACCACCGGGGGGCTTCGGCTACGAGCAGTACTTC.

The chain uses TRBV20-1 and TRBJ2-1; D is unresolved. Trimming took 5 bases from V and 8 from J, leaving 13 bases between them. The CDR3 spans 12 residues. CDR1 and CDR2 (germline): DFQATT, SNEGSKA (reference sequence). In DNA form, the CDR3 reads TGCAGTGCTTATCTAGGAATATATGAGCAGTTCTTC. It codes for CSAYLGIYEQFF.

This clonotype has a count of ten or more. The V gene is TRBV12-3 or TRBV12-4, the J gene TRBJ1-3; no clear D. The CDR3 sequence is 13 residues long. V gave up 2 bases and J gave up 4 bases, with 6 bases separating them. The CDR3 sequence is CASSLSGGNTIYF. The CDR3 DNA is TGTGCCAGCAGTTTAAGTGGGGGAAACACCATATATTTT.

This clonotype was recorded many times. This rearrangement joins TRBV3-1 to TRBJ2-2; 7 positions match TRBD2. This CDR3 is built from 16 residues. In germline, CDR1 is LGHDT, CDR2 YNNKEL (reference sequence). With 2 bases clipped from V and 2 bases from J, the junction kept 5 bases outside the gene matches. CDR3 bases: TGTGCCAGCAGCCAATGGGCGGGAGTCAACACCGGGGAGCTGTTTTTT. This encodes CASSQWAGVNTGELFF. Variable domain in full (rest from reference TRBV3-1 and TRBJ2-2): DTAVSQTPKYLVTQMGNDKSIKCEQNLGHDTMYWYKQDSKKFLKIMFSYNNKELIINETVPNRFSPKSPDKAHLNLHINSLELGDSAVYFCASSQWAGVNTGELFFGEGSRLTVL.

This clonotype was counted ten times or more. V is TRBV7-9 and J is TRBJ1-1, with 8 bases identical to TRBD1. Trimming took 5 bases from V and 5 from J; bases not matched to a gene: 7. The CDR3 is made up of 14 amino acids. Germline V gene data show CDR1 as SEHNR and CDR2 as FQNEAQ (reference sequence). CDR3 bases: TGTGCCAGCAGCCGCACAGGGGGTGGGACTGAAGCTTTCTTT. Translated: CASSRTGGGTEAFF.

At least ten counts were recorded for this clonotype. The chain employs TRBV12-3 or TRBV12-4 and TRBJ1-5; D call uncertain. The V and J ends lost 2 bases and 4 bases respectively, with 12 bases between them. This CDR3 has 15 residues. CDR3 in DNA: TGTGCCAGCAGTTTATGGGAAACCCTAAATCAGCCCCAGCATTTT. It yields the protein CASSLWETLNQPQHF.

V gene TRBV15 combines with J gene TRBJ2-3, with a possible D match to TRBD2 (6 bases). The CDR3 contains 15 residues. CDR1 and CDR2 from the germline V gene are LNHNV and YYDKDF (reference sequence). V was pared by 3 bases and J by 3 bases, with 13 bases between. This chain's CDR3 is CATSRGLSLTDTQYF. As DNA, the CDR3 is TGTGCCACCAGCAGGGGACTCTCATTAACAGATACGCAGTATTTT.

The sample holds a few counts of this clonotype. The chain joins TRBV29-1 to TRBJ2-5; TRBD2 agrees at 7 bases. The CDR3 totals 15 residues. V was pared by 6 bases and J by 5 bases, with 15 bases of the junction left unmatched. CDR1 SQVTM and CDR2 ANQGSEA come from the germline V gene. CDR3 region: CSVHHPGEGSETQYF. The CDR3 bases are TGCAGCGTCCACCACCCGGGGGAGGGTTCGGAGACCCAGTACTTC.

The table lists this clonotype with a few counts. This sequence joins TRBV29-1 and TRBJ2-5; 8 positions match TRBD1. Germline V gene sequence: CDR1 SQVTM, CDR2 ANQGSEA. Germline trimming cut 5 bases from V and 5 bases from J; bases unmatched to any gene: 7. This CDR3 contains 13 residues. The CDR3 loop is CSVPGQADETQYF. The DNA of the CDR3 is TGCAGCGTTCCGGGACAGGCGGACGAGACCCAGTACTTC.

The rearrangement uses TRBV21-1 and TRBJ2-7; TRBD2 was called by the table and not checked on the DNA. TRBV21-1 is classified as a pseudogene. The CDR3 sequence is 15 residues long. CDR3 loop: CASSINSGTTYEQYF. The DNA for the CDR3 is TGTGCCAGCAGCATTAATAGCGGTACAACCTACGAGCAGTACTTC.

The chain links TRBV29-1 to TRBJ2-7; weak D call: TRBD2 (6 bases). With 3 bases removed from V and 2 bases from J, the gap between germline ends came to 14 bases. The germline CDR1 and CDR2 sequences are SQVTM and ANQGSEA. This CDR3 spans 14 amino acids. The CDR3 nucleotides read TGCAGCGTTGATGAGTCAGGGAGGCCCTACGAGCAGTACTTC. Translation gives CSVDESGRPYEQYF.

The chain links TRBV7-6 to TRBJ1-2; D gene ambiguous. The CDR3 loop spans 13 amino acids. The V end was cut by 2 bases, the J end by 6 bases, with 10 bases between. Germline V gene data show CDR1 as SGHVS and CDR2 as FNYEAQ. The CDR3 DNA follows: TGTGCCAGCAGCTTATTAGGCCAGGATGGCTACACCTTC. Residues: CASSLLGQDGYTF.

The chain links TRBV9 to TRBJ1-5; D ambiguous. The CDR3 is 13 residues long. Per germline, CDR1 SGDLS and CDR2 YYNGEE. V gave up 3 bases and J gave up 11 bases, with 15 bases separating them. The CDR3 loop is CASSAEGWSAQHF. As DNA, the CDR3 is TGTGCCAGCAGCGCCGAGGGCTGGTCGGCCCAGCATTTT.

This clonotype was seen only a few times. The genes are TRBV10-3 and TRBJ2-1; 7 bases fit TRBD2. CDR1 and CDR2 from the germline V gene are ENHRY and SYGVKD. Unmatched junction bases numbered 12, after V lost 5 bases and J lost 5 bases. The length of the CDR3 is 16 residues. CDR3 sequence (DNA): TGTGCCATCAGTCCCTCGGAGGGACTACATAACAATGAGCAGTTCTTC. As protein: CAISPSEGLHNNEQFF.

The rearrangement uses TRBV20-1 and TRBJ2-3, with a possible D match to TRBD2 (5 bases). Germline V gene sequence: CDR1 DFQATT, CDR2 SNEGSKA (reference sequence). There are 16 residues in the CDR3. V dropped 0 bases and J dropped 2 bases, with 15 bases sitting between them. The CDR3 protein is CSAREPISSYTDTQYF. DNA for the CDR3: TGCAGTGCTAGAGAACCCATTTCTAGCTACACAGATACGCAGTATTTT.